The rows below give T cell receptor beta chains drawn from one sample of a study of blood T cell repertoires in COVID-19. Using immunoSEQ multiplex PCR, the repertoire was profiled, and TCRdb retains in-frame clones only, with some absent. The repertoire consists of roughly 66,000 clones, with approximately 79% occurring once and the leading ten covering approximately 6.6%. Input material: peripheral blood. All receptors derive from a man in his fifties or sixties with acute or convalescent COVID-19. The CDR3 runs from the conserved cysteine through the conserved F or W. D genes are given only for firm matches. Clone size is not always given. Where it is, it says once, few, many or a class for expanded clones.

cdr3_aa cdr3_nt d_call clone_size j_call v_call
CASSLPRTSGQETQYF TGTGCCAGCAGCTTACCCCGGACTAGCGGCCAAGAGACCCAGTACTTC TRBD2 NA TRBJ2-5 TRBV7-9
CASSPWGSANTEAFF TGTGCCAGCAGCCCGTGGGGCAGCGCTAACACTGAAGCTTTCTTT NA once TRBJ1-1 TRBV7-9
CASRSLSGELFF TGTGCCAGCAGATCGTTGAGCGGGGAGCTGTTTTTT NA NA TRBJ2-2 TRBV6-5
CASSPSAAGARSPLHF TGTGCCAGCTCACCATCAGCGGCAGGGGCTCGCTCACCCCTCCACTTT NA NA TRBJ1-6 TRBV18
CAISGHSGYTF TGTGCCATCAGTGGCCATAGTGGCTACACCTTC NA once TRBJ1-2 TRBV10-3
CASSPPAGRETQYF TGTGCCAGCTCACCACCGGCCGGGAGGGAGACCCAGTACTTC TRBD2 NA TRBJ2-5 TRBV18
CASSLWGDGGPLHF TGTGCCAGCAGCTTGTGGGGGGACGGGGGACCCCTCCACTTT NA NA TRBJ1-6 TRBV11-2
CASSPQGGQINYGYTF TGTGCCAGCAGCCCTCAGGGGGGACAGATAAACTATGGCTACACCTTC TRBD1 NA TRBJ1-2 TRBV5-6
CAISGTSGGANPYNEQFF TGTGCCATTTCCGGGACTAGCGGGGGGGCAAACCCCTACAATGAGCAGTTCTTC TRBD2 NA TRBJ2-1 TRBV10-3
CASSSSPTGGYGYTF TGTGCCAGCAGCTCGAGCCCCACAGGGGGCTATGGCTACACCTTC TRBD1 NA TRBJ1-2 TRBV14
CASSLNGLAGGNTGELFF TGTGCCAGCAGCTTAAACGGACTAGCGGGGGGGAACACCGGGGAGCTGTTTTTT TRBD2 NA TRBJ2-2 TRBV11-3
CAWSRRDRTVGEQYF TGTGCCTGGAGCCGACGCGACAGGACCGTGGGGGAGCAGTACTTC NA NA TRBJ2-7 TRBV30
CSAPRGTEAFF TGCAGTGCCCCCAGGGGCACTGAAGCTTTCTTT NA NA TRBJ1-1 TRBV20-1
CASSERRGDSYNEQFF TGTGCCAGCAGTGAAAGGCGGGGGGACTCCTACAATGAGCAGTTCTTC TRBD2 NA TRBJ2-1 TRBV6-1
CAWSAGTATNEKLFF TGTGCCTGGAGTGCCGGGACAGCAACTAATGAAAAACTGTTTTTT TRBD1 NA TRBJ1-4 TRBV30
CASSLPPSGGLQETQYF TGTGCCAGCAGCTTACCCCCTAGCGGGGGGCTACAAGAGACCCAGTACTTC TRBD2 NA TRBJ2-5 TRBV5-4
CASSQDTSGGQETQYF TGTGCCAGCAGCCAAGATACTAGCGGGGGGCAAGAGACCCAGTACTTC TRBD2 NA TRBJ2-5 TRBV4-2
CASSPQSATQYF TGTGCCAGCAGCCCCCAGTCTGCCACGCAGTATTTT NA few TRBJ2-3 TRBV7-9
CASSYSVRSLTDTQYF TGTGCCAGCAGTTACTCGGTTCGTTCACTCACAGATACGCAGTATTTT NA once TRBJ2-3 TRBV6-2/TRBV6-3
CATSAPQDTQYF TGTGCCACCAGTGCCCCTCAGGATACGCAGTATTTT NA NA TRBJ2-3 TRBV24-1
CASSWESGVGNTIYF TGTGCCAGCAGCTGGGAATCAGGGGTTGGAAACACCATATATTTT NA NA TRBJ1-3 TRBV5-6
CASSPDIRKNTEAFF TGTGCCAGCTCACCAGACATCAGGAAGAACACTGAAGCTTTCTTT NA NA TRBJ1-1 TRBV18
CASSATGTGFNSPLHF TGTGCCAGCAGCGCTACCGGGACAGGATTTAATTCACCCCTCCACTTT TRBD1 NA TRBJ1-6 TRBV5-4
CAISESFRNFDYGYTF TGTGCCATCAGTGAGTCTTTTAGAAACTTCGACTATGGCTACACCTTC NA NA TRBJ1-2 TRBV10-3
CASSATGTSIQYF TGTGCCAGCAGCGCGACCGGGACTTCCATCCAGTATTTT NA few TRBJ2-3 TRBV7-9
CASSLAPRGTETQYF TGTGCCAGCAGCTTAGCACCCAGGGGCACGGAGACCCAGTACTTC NA NA TRBJ2-5 TRBV11-2
CASSVMQVRQSTFTGGSTEAFF TGTGCCAGCAGCGTAATGCAGGTGAGGCAGTCCACTTTTACAGGGGGAAGCACTGAAGCTTTCTTT TRBD1 NA TRBJ1-1 TRBV9
CATSRDRTATEAFF TGTGCCACCAGCAGAGATCGGACAGCCACTGAAGCTTTCTTT NA NA TRBJ1-1 TRBV15
CASSLARLAGIKNTGELFF TGTGCCAGCAGCTTAGCCAGACTAGCGGGGATTAAAAACACCGGGGAGCTGTTTTTT TRBD2 NA TRBJ2-2 TRBV11-2
CASSEMPGDTEAFF TGTGCCAGCAGTGAAATGCCAGGGGACACTGAAGCTTTCTTT NA NA TRBJ1-1 TRBV6-1
CASSSQASGGADEQFF TGTGCCAGCAGTTCCCAAGCTAGCGGGGGGGCCGACGAGCAGTTCTTC TRBD2 NA TRBJ2-1 TRBV7-7
CASSGSRVDLGNTIYF TGTGCCAGCAGTGGCTCCCGGGTAGACCTTGGAAACACCATATATTTT NA NA TRBJ1-3 TRBV6-6
CASSPDIPSSSYNSPLHF TGCGCCAGCAGCCCGGACATTCCTTCAAGCTCCTATAATTCACCCCTCCACTTT NA NA TRBJ1-6 TRBV5-1
CASSLYAMNTEAFF TGTGCCAGCAGCCTTTACGCGATGAACACTGAAGCTTTCTTT NA NA TRBJ1-1 TRBV7-9
CASSRRSEAFF TGTGCCAGCAGTAGGAGGTCTGAAGCTTTCTTT NA few TRBJ1-1 TRBV12-3/TRBV12-4
CASGLAGGPADTQYF TGTGCCAGCGGACTAGCGGGGGGGCCAGCAGATACGCAGTATTTT TRBD2 NA TRBJ2-3 TRBV7-2
CASSQELAGAVEQYF TGCGCCAGCAGCCAAGAACTAGCGGGGGCGGTAGAGCAGTACTTC TRBD2 NA TRBJ2-7 TRBV4-3
CASRRTGHGSGYTF TGTGCCAGCAGGAGGACAGGGCATGGGTCTGGCTACACCTTC TRBD1 NA TRBJ1-2 TRBV6-5
CASSERGKGYNSPLHF TGTGCCAGCAGTGAAAGGGGTAAGGGATATAATTCACCCCTCCACTTT NA NA TRBJ1-6 TRBV2
CAIRLQVGGYTF TGTGCCATCAGGTTACAGGTTGGTGGCTACACCTTC NA NA TRBJ1-2 TRBV10-3
CASSPRVTTSGELFF TGTGCCAGCAGCCCGAGGGTCACCACGTCCGGGGAGCTGTTTTTT NA NA TRBJ2-2 TRBV5-4
CASSVDRAGYGYTF TGTGCCAGCAGCGTAGACAGGGCCGGGTATGGCTACACCTTC NA NA TRBJ1-2 TRBV9
CASSLAGGHEQYF TGTGCCAGCAGCTTAGCGGGGGGCCACGAGCAGTACTTC NA NA TRBJ2-7 TRBV11-2
CASSPRQRGVTDTQYF TGCGCCAGCAGCCCCCGGCAGCGGGGGGTCACAGATACGCAGTATTTT TRBD2 NA TRBJ2-3 TRBV5-1
CASSRDRLNSPLHF TGCGCCAGCAGCCGCGACAGGTTAAATTCACCCCTCCACTTT NA NA TRBJ1-6 TRBV5-1
CASSFRAGKDSPLHF TGTGCCAGCAGCTTTCGCGCAGGGAAAGATTCACCCCTCCACTTT NA few TRBJ1-6 TRBV5-4
CASNSLSALHF TGTGCCAGCAACTCCCTTTCGGCCCTCCACTTT NA NA TRBJ1-6 TRBV5-8
CASSSRTGNEKLFF TGCGCCAGCAGCTCCCGGACAGGGAACGAAAAACTGTTTTTT TRBD1 NA TRBJ1-4 TRBV5-1
CASSGFRVSYNSPLHF TGTGCCAGCAGTGGCTTTCGTGTCTCCTATAATTCACCCCTCCACTTT NA NA TRBJ1-6 TRBV6-6
CASSAEAGLANEQYF TGTGCCAGCAGTGCCGAAGCGGGACTAGCAAACGAGCAGTACTTC TRBD2 NA TRBJ2-7 TRBV2
CASSLRTGGSPLHF TGTGCCAGCAGCTTACGGACGGGAGGATCACCCCTCCACTTT NA few TRBJ1-6 TRBV7-2
CAISEGATGFRGSPLHF TGTGCCATCAGTGAAGGGGCGACAGGGTTTAGAGGATCACCCCTCCACTTT TRBD1 NA TRBJ1-6 TRBV10-3
CASSLKGYNEQFF TGCGCCAGCAGCTTGAAGGGGTACAATGAGCAGTTCTTC NA NA TRBJ2-1 TRBV5-1
CASSIQQTNTGELFF TGTGCCAGTAGTATACAACAGACGAACACCGGGGAGCTGTTTTTT NA NA TRBJ2-2 TRBV19